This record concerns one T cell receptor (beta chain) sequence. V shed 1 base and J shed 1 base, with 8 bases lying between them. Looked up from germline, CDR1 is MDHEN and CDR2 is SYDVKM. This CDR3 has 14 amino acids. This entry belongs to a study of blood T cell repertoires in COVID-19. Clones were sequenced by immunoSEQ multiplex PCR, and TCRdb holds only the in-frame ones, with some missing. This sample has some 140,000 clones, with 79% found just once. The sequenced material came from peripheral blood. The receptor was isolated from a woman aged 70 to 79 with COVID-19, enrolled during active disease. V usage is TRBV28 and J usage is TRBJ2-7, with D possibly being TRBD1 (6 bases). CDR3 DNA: TGTGCCAGCAGTTTATTGCAGGGGTCCTACGAGCAGTACTTC. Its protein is CASSLLQGSYEQYF.